This entry describes one TCR beta chain. No antigen is known for it. These data are taken from a study of T cell responses to AZD1222 COVID-19 vaccine. Findings and limits, study-wide: Donors, mostly white British, included more females; clonal diversity was possibly underestimated.

This CDR3 spans 16 amino acids. The data were produced by immunoSEQ multiplex PCR, yet TCRdb's version contains in-frame clones alone and is incomplete. The sample contains 180,000 or so clones, around 89% of which appear only once. Sequencing used peripheral blood, obtained 28 days after the second AZD1222 dose. The chain is built from TRBV1 and TRBJ2-7; the listed D gene, TRBD2, was not tested against the DNA. TRBV1 is recorded as a pseudogene. The receptor was isolated from an adult who received the AZD1222 COVID-19 vaccine. Here the CDR3 DNA reads TGCACCAGCAGCCAAGTCCTCGGGACTAGCGGTCTGGAGCAGTACTTC. The encoded protein is CTSSQVLGTSGLEQYF.